This TCR beta chain comes out of a study of blood T cell repertoires in COVID-19. Study as a whole: Samples of COVID-19 (acute and convalescent) were obtained from the United States, Italy and Spain. T cells, B-cell-depleted T cells, or PBMCs supplied cDNA or gDNA.

Under the authors' procedure: Counts of nucleated cells, estimated from reference gene primer amplification, were obtained. TCRdb keeps only in-frame clones here, not all; method: immunoSEQ multiplex PCR. The D gene and trimming were derived from the DNA, and the V and J assignments and clone size from that table. The sample yields 7,000 or so clones, 75% to 90% seen once. V was clipped by 4 bases and J by 3 bases; unmatched bases: 6. This CDR3 region has 15 residues. Germline V CDR1 and CDR2: LGHNA, YNFKEQ. This clone has just a few counts. The V call is TRBV4-2, the J call TRBJ1-5; 7 bases map to TRBD1. The sample taken for sequencing was peripheral blood. The receptor was isolated from an elderly man with active COVID-19. The CDR3 spells CASSLLGTDNQPQHF. DNA of the CDR3: TGTGCCAGCAGCCTCCTCGGGACAGACAATCAGCCCCAGCATTTT.